Listed here are 22 T cell receptor beta chains from one sample, sequenced in a study of T-cell memory formation after mild COVID-19. TCRdb called the 5' RACE reads again in MiXCR, with one record for every CDR3 protein. The profile shows about 440,000 distinct CDR3 sequences, roughly 20% of them singletons. The sample comprised PBMCs or a T cell subset sorted from them (not recorded which). The receptors were sampled from an adult woman who had mild COVID-19 (a few samples of this study predate the infection). Cell type and time point are not known.

This chain links TRBV6-2 or TRBV6-3 with TRBJ2-2, with 8 bases fitting TRBD1. V lost 6 bases to trimming and J lost 0 bases; unmatched junction nucleotides: 9. The CDR3 is 17 amino acids. The germline V gene has CDR1 MNHEY and CDR2 SVGEGT. As DNA, the CDR3 is TGTGCCAGCAGCCCCAGGGGGCCTCCTTCGAACACCGGGGAGCTGTTTTTT. Protein sequence: CASSPRGPPSNTGELFF.

The V gene is TRBV18, the J gene TRBJ2-3; 9 nucleotides align to TRBD1. This CDR3 is 17 amino acids long. Germline assignment: CDR1 KGHSH and CDR2 LQKENI. Losses at the gene ends were 3 bases for V and 6 bases for J; bases not matched to a gene: 13. In nucleotides, the CDR3 is TGTGCCAGCTCACCTCTAGGATTGACAGGGGGTGGTGATACGCAGTATTTT. Translation: CASSPLGLTGGGDTQYF. The whole variable domain, remainder taken from reference TRBV18 and TRBJ2-3, is NAGVMQNPRHLVRRRGQEARLRCSPMKGHSHVYWYRQLPEEGLKFMVYLQKENIIDESGMPKERFSAEFPKEGPSILRIQQVVRGDSAAYFCASSPLGLTGGGDTQYFGPGTRLTVL.

The CDR3 is CASPPGHNSYEQYV. Here the CDR3 DNA reads TGTGCCAGCCCTCCGGGCCACAACTCCTACGAGCAGTACGTC. This sequence joins TRBV6-2 or TRBV6-3 and TRBJ2-7; D is undetermined. With 8 bases removed from V and 0 bases from J, the gap between germline ends came to 14 bases. CDR3 length: 14 residues. The V gene's germline CDR1 is MNHEY and CDR2 SVGEGT.

This clonotype was seen more than once but under ten times. The gene calls are TRBV12-3 or TRBV12-4 and TRBJ1-5, with 8 bases fitting TRBD1. The CDR3 consists of 18 residues. The trim removed 5 bases at V and 7 bases at J, leaving 19 bases unmatched. The CDR3 DNA reads TGTGCCAGCAGTCGCGGACAGGGTCCGTCGCCCGGGGGACAGCCCCAGCATTTT. Translated, it gives CASSRGQGPSPGGQPQHF.

V usage is TRBV12-3 or TRBV12-4 and J usage is TRBJ2-6; 8 nucleotides match TRBD1. The CDR3 is made up of 17 amino acids. The ends lost 2 bases at V and 2 bases at J; junction bases unmatched: 5. The CDR3 DNA sequence: TGTGCCAGCAGTTTACGGCAGGGGGCCCCTGGGGCCAACGTCCTGACTTTC. Protein: CASSLRQGAPGANVLTF.

This chain joins TRBV5-1 and TRBJ2-7, with 7 bases identical to TRBD1. The CDR3 covers 15 residues. CDR1 is SGHRS and CDR2 is YFSETQ in the germline V gene. Losses at the gene ends were 4 bases for V and 3 bases for J; bases not matched to a gene: 10. The CDR3, as DNA: TGCGCCAGCAGCCGCGGCGACAGGGCCAACTACGAGCAGTACTTC. It yields the protein CASSRGDRANYEQYF.

Written as DNA, the CDR3 is TGTGCCAGCAGCTCAACCGGGGGTTTGAGCACAGATACGCAGTATTTT. Translation gives CASSSTGGLSTDTQYF. The rearrangement joins TRBV7-2 to TRBJ2-3; a possible D gene is TRBD2 (6 bases). Germline V gives CDR1 SGHTA, CDR2 FQGNSA. There are 16 residues in the CDR3. Trimming removed 4 bases from V and 0 bases from J, with 14 bases in between.

The V gene is TRBV19, the J gene TRBJ1-3, with a weak D call TRBD1 (5 bases). The length of the CDR3 is 16 residues. V was clipped by 7 bases and J by 0 bases, with 16 bases between them. Germline V gene sequence: CDR1 LNHDA, CDR2 SQIVND (reference sequence). The CDR3 nucleotides are TGTGCCAGTACCCCCCAACAGACAGTCTCTGGAAACACCATATATTTT. Translated: CASTPQQTVSGNTIYF.

In this sample, this clonotype turned up a few times. The chain has TRBV4-2 and TRBJ2-3; D is perhaps TRBD2 (5 bases). Germline assignment: CDR1 LGHNA and CDR2 YNFKEQ. The CDR3 extends over 16 amino acids. The germline V and J ends were trimmed by 4 bases and 2 bases, with 16 bases remaining between them. In DNA, the CDR3 is TGTGCCAGCAGCCTATCCACTAGACTCAACACAGATACGCAGTATTTT. Encoded protein: CASSLSTRLNTDTQYF.

Written as DNA, the CDR3 is TGTGCCAGCAGTCCACTGGGGGCCCTCTCTGGAAACACCATATATTTT. It encodes CASSPLGALSGNTIYF. J is TRBJ1-3 and V is TRBV11-2; a possible D gene is TRBD1 (6 bases). V lost 6 bases, J lost 0 bases, and 15 bases lay in between. Germline V gives CDR1 SGHAT, CDR2 FQNNGV. CDR3 length: 16 residues.

The chain has TRBV12-3 or TRBV12-4 and TRBJ2-4; 12 nucleotides match TRBD2. V shed 6 bases, J shed 3 bases, and the junction held 9 bases outside the gene matches. The CDR3 runs to 17 residues. CDR3 loop: CASSHTGLAGHKNIQYF. CDR3 nucleotides: TGTGCCAGCAGCCATACCGGACTAGCGGGGCACAAAAACATTCAGTACTTC.

The V call is TRBV5-1, the J call TRBJ2-3; the match to TRBD2 covers 8 bases. V lost 2 bases to trimming and J lost 5 bases; unmatched junction nucleotides: 10. The CDR3 is 16 residues long. Germline V gene lookup returns CDR1 SGHRS and CDR2 YFSETQ. The CDR3 spells CASSLVSGGGIDTQYF. The CDR3 region has the DNA TGCGCCAGCAGCTTAGTTTCTGGCGGGGGGATAGATACGCAGTATTTT.

The rearrangement uses TRBV7-6 and TRBJ1-1, with D possibly being TRBD1 (5 bases). Germline V lookup: CDR1 SGHVS, CDR2 FNYEAQ. V lost 2 bases and J lost 5, with 15 bases in between. The CDR3 sequence is 15 residues long. The CDR3: CASSLQVGGGTEAFF. CDR3 bases: TGTGCCAGCAGCTTACAGGTTGGGGGGGGGACTGAAGCTTTCTTT.

This clonotype was seen only a few times. The genes are TRBV7-2 and TRBJ1-2; D not certain. V was pared by 5 bases and J by 4 bases, with 14 bases between. This CDR3 is 14 amino acids long. Germline V gene lookup returns CDR1 SGHTA and CDR2 FQGNSA. The DNA of the CDR3 is TGTGCCAGCAGCCCCCGAAACACCGCCTATGGCTACACCTTC. Residues: CASSPRNTAYGYTF.

This clonotype appeared a few times. The chain carries TRBV5-1 and TRBJ2-3; 9 nucleotides match TRBD2. The ends lost 0 bases at V and 6 bases at J; junction bases unmatched: 5. The CDR3 extends over 15 amino acids. Germline CDR1 and CDR2: SGHRS and YFSETQ. CDR3 region: CASSLVVAGGDTQYF. In nucleotides, the CDR3 is TGCGCCAGCAGCTTGGTTGTTGCGGGGGGGGATACGCAGTATTTT.

The V and J genes are TRBV12-3 or TRBV12-4 and TRBJ1-5; 7 bases line up with TRBD1. This CDR3 is 15 amino acids long. The ends lost 5 bases at V and 6 bases at J; junction bases unmatched: 10. This CDR3 reads CASSPNRQGGQPQHF. CDR3 in DNA: TGTGCCAGCAGTCCCAACCGACAGGGCGGTCAGCCCCAGCATTTT.

The chain combines TRBV7-9 with TRBJ2-7, with D possibly matching TRBD2 (5 bases). CDR1 and CDR2 (germline): SEHNR, FQNEAQ (reference sequence). V lost 7 bases to trimming and J lost 2 bases, with 12 bases between them. The CDR3 has 13 amino acids. As DNA, the CDR3 is TGTGCCAGCAACCGACGGGGAGCCTACGAGCAGTACTTC. As protein: CASNRRGAYEQYF.

This clonotype was seen a few times. The chain combines TRBV5-1 with TRBJ2-1; 7 bases agree with TRBD2. Germline CDR1 SGHRS, CDR2 YFSETQ. The trim removed 2 bases at V and 5 bases at J, leaving 7 bases unmatched. This CDR3 spans 15 amino acids. The CDR3 nucleotides read TGCGCCAGCAGCTTCGGGGGGACTACCCACAATGAGCAGTTCTTC. As protein: CASSFGGTTHNEQFF.

The rearrangement links TRBV14 to TRBJ1-2; D gene uncertain. Looked up from germline, CDR1 is SGHDN and CDR2 is FVKESK. This CDR3 is built from 14 residues. Trimming took 2 bases from V and 5 from J, leaving 12 bases between them. The CDR3 region is CASSQRRMGYGYTF. For the CDR3, the DNA is TGTGCCAGCAGCCAACGTAGAATGGGTTATGGCTACACCTTC.

V is TRBV10-3 and J is TRBJ2-7, with TRBD2 identical over 14 bases. V was pared by 6 bases and J by 4 bases, with 11 bases of the junction left unmatched. Per germline, CDR1 ENHRY and CDR2 SYGVKD. The CDR3 runs 17 residues. The CDR3 sequence is CAIREGTSGGLGYEQYF. The DNA of the CDR3 is TGTGCCATCAGGGAAGGGACTAGCGGGGGCCTTGGATACGAGCAGTACTTC.

The chain employs TRBV12-3 or TRBV12-4 and TRBJ2-7, with D possibly matching TRBD2 (5 bases). CDR3 length equals 12 residues. V lost 10 bases to trimming and J lost 1 base, with 11 bases between them. The CDR3 DNA is TGTGCCATCCTGGGGAGTTCCTACGAGCAGTACTTC. It yields the protein CAILGSSYEQYF.

The chain is built from TRBV7-3 and TRBJ2-1; 8 bases agree with TRBD2. The CDR3 spans 16 residues. V lost 5 bases and J lost 0; bases outside the gene matches: 6. Germline assignment: CDR1 SGHTA and CDR2 FQGTGA. CDR3 sequence reads: CASSPDSGISYNEQFF. Here the CDR3 DNA reads TGTGCCAGCAGCCCCGATAGCGGGATCTCCTACAATGAGCAGTTCTTC.